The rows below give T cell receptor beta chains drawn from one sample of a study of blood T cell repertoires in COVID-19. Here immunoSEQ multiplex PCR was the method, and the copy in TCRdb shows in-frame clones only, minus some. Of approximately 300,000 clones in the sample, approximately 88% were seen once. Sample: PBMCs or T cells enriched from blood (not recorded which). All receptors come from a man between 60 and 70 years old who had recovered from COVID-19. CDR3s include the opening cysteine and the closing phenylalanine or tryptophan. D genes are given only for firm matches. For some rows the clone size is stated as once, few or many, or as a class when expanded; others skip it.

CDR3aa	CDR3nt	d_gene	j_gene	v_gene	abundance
CAGFLMNREQYF	TGTGCGGGATTCCTTATGAACAGGGAGCAGTACTTC	-	TRBJ2-7	TRBV12-3/TRBV12-4	-
CASMRERNEQFF	TGTGCCAGCATGCGGGAGCGAAATGAGCAGTTCTTC	TRBD2	TRBJ2-1	TRBV28	-
CASSQPRQGTDTQYF	TGCGCCAGCAGCCAACCCAGACAGGGGACAGATACGCAGTATTTT	TRBD1	TRBJ2-3	TRBV4-1	once
CASSYAGGADTQYF	TGTGCCAGCAGTTACGCGGGAGGCGCAGATACGCAGTATTTT	TRBD2	TRBJ2-3	TRBV6-2/TRBV6-3	few
CASSALDRGLQNYGYTF	TGTGCCAGCAGCGCCCTCGACAGGGGGCTGCAAAACTATGGCTACACCTTC	TRBD1	TRBJ1-2	TRBV9	once
CASSLNRLGTGSNYGYTF	TGTGCCAGCAGTTTAAACCGACTGGGGACAGGGAGCAACTATGGCTACACCTTC	TRBD1	TRBJ1-2	TRBV28	-
CATSDLGREPVNADTQYF	TGTGCCACCAGTGATTTGGGACGGGAGCCCGTGAATGCAGATACGCAGTATTTT	-	TRBJ2-3	TRBV24-1	-
CASSLVLGGQTKNIQYF	TGCGCCAGCAGCTTGGTTCTGGGAGGGCAGACCAAAAACATTCAGTACTTC	TRBD2	TRBJ2-4	TRBV5-1	once
CASPQNQNTEAFF	TGTGCCAGCCCCCAGAACCAGAACACTGAAGCTTTCTTT	-	TRBJ1-1	TRBV2	-
CASSQAASGSPYEQYF	TGCGCCAGCAGCCAAGCCGCTAGCGGGAGTCCGTACGAGCAGTACTTC	TRBD2	TRBJ2-7	TRBV4-1	few
CASSASGSTDTQYF	TGTGCCAGCTCCGCTAGCGGGAGCACAGATACGCAGTATTTT	TRBD2	TRBJ2-3	TRBV2	-
CASSLGLADYNEQFF	TGCGCCAGCAGCTTGGGGCTAGCTGACTACAATGAGCAGTTCTTC	-	TRBJ2-1	TRBV5-1	-
CASRPARRGDTEAFF	TGTGCCAGTAGACCTGCAAGGCGGGGTGACACTGAAGCTTTCTTT	-	TRBJ1-1	TRBV19	-
CASSEAMSGPTEAFF	TGTGCCAGCAGTGAAGCTATGTCCGGTCCGACTGAAGCTTTCTTT	-	TRBJ1-1	TRBV6-1	-
CASSQFQGSRETQYF	TGTGCCAGCAGCCAGTTCCAGGGGAGTAGAGAGACCCAGTACTTC	-	TRBJ2-5	TRBV14	-
CASSFRDRAFTEAFF	TGTGCCAGCAGCTTTCGGGACAGGGCTTTCACTGAAGCTTTCTTT	TRBD1	TRBJ1-1	TRBV11-2	-
CASSLVSQGNDGELFF	TGTGCCAGCAGCTTAGTGTCACAGGGGAACGACGGGGAGCTGTTTTTT	TRBD1	TRBJ2-2	TRBV11-2	-
CASSQDQGGGGVEKLFF	TGTGCCAGCAGCCAAGACCAAGGGGGAGGGGGTGTTGAAAAACTGTTTTTT	-	TRBJ1-4	TRBV4-2	-
CASSSGQGSYNEQFF	TGCGCCAGCAGCTCGGGACAGGGCTCCTACAATGAGCAGTTCTTC	TRBD1	TRBJ2-1	TRBV5-1	-
CASSPGTGRDTEAFF	TGTGCCAGCTCACCAGGGACAGGGAGGGACACTGAAGCTTTCTTT	TRBD1	TRBJ1-1	TRBV18	-
CASSLGRQVNYEQYF	TGCGCCAGCAGCTTGGGGAGACAGGTTAACTACGAGCAGTACTTC	-	TRBJ2-7	TRBV5-1	-
CASSLSSQGRNTIYF	TGTGCCAGCAGTTTAAGCAGTCAGGGAAGGAACACCATATATTTT	-	TRBJ1-3	TRBV28	-
CASSESAGLNTEAFF	TGTGCCAGCAGTGAATCGGCAGGGCTGAACACTGAAGCTTTCTTT	-	TRBJ1-1	TRBV25-1	-
CASSIKGRGYEQYF	TGTGCCAGTAGTATAAAGGGCAGGGGCTACGAGCAGTACTTC	-	TRBJ2-7	TRBV19	-
CASSGTYRGRRKKTQYF	TGTGCCAGCAGTGGCACCTACAGGGGTAGAAGGAAAAAGACCCAGTACTTC	TRBD1	TRBJ2-5	TRBV25-1	-
CASSRQTSGGAKNIQYF	TGTGCCAGTAGTCGCCAAACTAGCGGGGGAGCCAAAAACATTCAGTACTTC	TRBD2	TRBJ2-4	TRBV19	-
CASSPTGSHGNTIYF	TGTGCCAGCAGCCCGACAGGGTCTCACGGAAACACCATATATTTT	TRBD1	TRBJ1-3	TRBV5-5	-
CASSPWDKPSYNEQFF	TGTGCCAGCAGTCCGTGGGACAAACCCTCCTACAATGAGCAGTTCTTC	-	TRBJ2-1	TRBV28	-
CASSQGVKAYGYTF	TGTGCCAGTAGTCAAGGGGTCAAGGCCTATGGCTACACCTTC	-	TRBJ1-2	TRBV19	-
CASSLPGVRDNEQFF	TGTGCCAGCAGTTTACCGGGTGTCAGGGACAATGAGCAGTTCTTC	-	TRBJ2-1	TRBV28	-
CASSATRGGEQYF	TGTGCCAGCAGTGCGACGCGAGGGGGCGAGCAGTACTTC	-	TRBJ2-7	TRBV25-1	-
CASSSLSQAIQQYF	TGTGCCAGCAGTTCTCTTTCGCAGGCTATACAGCAGTACTTC	-	TRBJ2-7	TRBV6-5	-
CSVEASGSYEQYF	TGCAGCGTTGAGGCTAGCGGGAGCTACGAGCAGTACTTC	TRBD2	TRBJ2-7	TRBV29-1	-
CASRATGSGDQPQHF	TGTGCCAGCAGAGCCACAGGGTCGGGTGATCAGCCCCAGCATTTT	-	TRBJ1-5	TRBV6-4	-
CASSLSRASNTGELFF	TGCGCCAGCAGCTTGAGCAGGGCTTCGAACACCGGGGAGCTGTTTTTT	-	TRBJ2-2	TRBV5-1	-
CASSFGTSGTYYEQYF	TGTGCCAGCAGTTTCGGGACTAGCGGGACGTACTACGAGCAGTACTTC	TRBD2	TRBJ2-7	TRBV2	-
CASSFQGQGNQPQHF	TGTGCCAGCAGCTTTCAGGGGCAAGGCAATCAGCCCCAGCATTTT	-	TRBJ1-5	TRBV7-9	-
CASRTGYGTDTQYF	TGTGCCAGCAGAACAGGGTATGGCACAGATACGCAGTATTTT	-	TRBJ2-3	TRBV2	-
CASSSSSGYEQYF	TGCGCCAGCAGCTCCAGTAGCGGCTACGAGCAGTACTTC	-	TRBJ2-7	TRBV5-1	-
CASSVEYGLAASTDTQYF	TGTGCCAGCAGCGTAGAATACGGACTAGCGGCTAGCACAGATACGCAGTATTTT	TRBD2	TRBJ2-3	TRBV9	-
CASSQDGYEQYF	TGTGCCAGCAGCCAAGACGGCTACGAGCAGTACTTC	-	TRBJ2-7	TRBV3-1/TRBV3-2	once
CASSPSPTDMNTEAFF	TGTGCCAGCTCACCATCGCCGACAGACATGAACACTGAAGCTTTCTTT	-	TRBJ1-1	TRBV18	-
CASSLAGADQPQHF	TGCGCCAGCAGCTTGGCAGGGGCGGATCAGCCCCAGCATTTT	-	TRBJ1-5	TRBV5-1	-
CASRGRTLNTEAFF	TGTGCCAGCAGGGGGAGGACTTTGAACACTGAAGCTTTCTTT	-	TRBJ1-1	TRBV28	-
CAAHARGVHTIYF	TGTGCCGCGCATGCCAGGGGAGTCCACACCATATATTTT	-	TRBJ1-3	TRBV2	-
CASSGRLAGANEQFF	TGTGCCAGCAGTGGACGACTAGCGGGAGCTAATGAGCAGTTCTTC	TRBD2	TRBJ2-1	TRBV2	-
CGTRLNYGYTF	TGCGGAACAAGACTTAACTATGGCTACACCTTC	-	TRBJ1-2	TRBV20-1	-
CASSTRDSSTDTQYF	TGTGCCAGCAGTACCCGGGACTCTTCCACAGATACGCAGTATTTT	-	TRBJ2-3	TRBV27	-
CASSLEQLGYTF	TGTGCCAGCAGTTTGGAGCAGCTTGGCTACACCTTC	-	TRBJ1-2	TRBV28	-
CSQRTGGTDTQYF	TGCAGCCAGCGGACAGGGGGCACAGATACGCAGTATTTT	TRBD1	TRBJ2-3	TRBV29-1	-
CASSLVLAGVNEQFF	TGTGCCAGCAGCTTAGTACTAGCGGGAGTGAATGAGCAGTTCTTC	TRBD2	TRBJ2-1	TRBV11-2	-